This TCR beta chain was identified in a study of cytomegalovirus exposure and HLA in healthy donors (TCRdb year 2017). The study in broad terms: An earlier analysis of approximately 640 of the donors reported roughly 300 Gb of sequence data and about 100 million unique TCR beta sequences from about 179 million T cells. High-throughput TCR immunosequencing, statistical association of individual TCRs with disease status, and machine learning were combined to predict cytomegalovirus infection status. A separate validation cohort of 100 to 150 different subjects was used in addition to the approximately 670-subject first cohort. Among under 450 genotyped donors of the cohort, an average of 235,054 unique TCR beta nucleotide sequences were sequenced per donor, roughly a sixth of them non-productive. About five DR-DQ haplotypes were treated as single units for association and clustering because of strong linkage in the cohort. A later genetic analysis used genome-wide SNP genotypes for about 60% of the roughly 670 donors, treating that subset as a discovery cohort. An earlier analysis of some 600 of the donors applied high-throughput TCR beta sequencing to assess whether each TCR beta V gene segment acted as functional or pseudogenic. HLA typing covered class I and class II loci at four-digit resolution. Roughly 300 gigabases of sequencing data and approximately 85 million unique TCR sequences were included in an early release covering 550 to 650 HLA-typed donors. Rather than using new phenotypic data, the later analysis identified candidate immune exposures from TCR beta sequences and from how often those sequences occurred across donors. The study aimed to test whether cataloging public T cell receptors could reveal signatures of past pathogen exposure. Every repertoire in the discovery cohort had been generated on one and the same sequencing platform. Donor age, sex, ethnicity and CMV serostatus were compiled together with the repertoire data. The number of donors typed differed by locus, with about 620-630 for A, B, C, DRB1 and DQB1, more than 500 for DQA1, nearly 610 for DPA1, and some 450 for DPB1. A later analysis re-analyzed previously published TCR beta repertoires from about 600 donors and added high-resolution HLA genotyping to study TCR occurrence patterns. The T cell repertoires of some 670 subjects were profiled by immunosequencing and related to cytomegalovirus serostatus. Of the roughly 400 genotyped donors, over 80% were placed in the genetic ancestry cluster associated with self-reported Caucasian donors. The investigation overall reported the following: The presence/absence analyses assumed that sequencing depth was roughly uniform across donors, and that assumption may not be true. In a later analysis, HLA-associated TCR beta chains were found to be more clonally expanded and to have lower generation probabilities than equally common non-associated chains. Broadly in line with IMGT annotations, most TCR beta V segments showed up in productive rearrangements about 90% or about 30% of the time in an earlier analysis of approximately 640 of the donors. In a later analysis, over 15,000 TCR beta sequences were associated with specific HLA alleles at a false discovery rate of 0.05. This cohort had only TCR beta chains sequenced, and the lack of alpha or paired-chain data limited which features could be detected. Compared with the roughly 700-donor mean, donors in an Asian-associated ancestry cluster had fewer N-insertions in productive TCRs, according to a later genetic analysis. In a later analysis, several top co-occurrence clusters were reported to appear linked to parvovirus B19, influenza, CMV and Epstein-Barr virus. The only immune exposure information available for the cohort was CMV serostatus. The sequencing pipeline was judged likely to have produced a cluster of highly shared sequence variants as a technical artifact. In both the original and validation cohorts, the classifier was reported to diagnose cytomegalovirus status with high specificity and sensitivity. Correlated functional status among segregating V segments might be attributable to linkage disequilibrium, but an unknown experimental factor could not be ruled out. Most TCR sequences were seen in very few donors, while some public TCRs were found in many individuals. A further reported finding was that TCR beta sequences accurately predicted the HLA-A and HLA-B alleles for most subjects in the first cohort. The authors suggested that the approach could potentially be extended to other disease states and immunological phenotypes. A later analysis found that TCR association rates varied across HLA loci, with DRB1 alleles showing the most associated TCRs and HLA-C alleles the fewest. The study listed 150 to 200 TCR beta chains as associated with cytomegalovirus. A few of the identified cytomegalovirus-associated TCR beta chains were confirmed in vitro to be specific for cytomegalovirus antigens. According to a later analysis, most CMV-associated TCR beta chains appeared to be HLA-restricted, and the HLA associations seemed to be driven largely by CMV exposure. Because the 87-base-pair reads could not distinguish some IMGT-functional V segments, including TRBV6-2 and TRBV6-3, those segments were excluded. HLA typing was unavailable for some donors at each locus, so association tests used only the typed subset. When HLA alleles, especially DR and DQ, strongly co-occurred, attributing TCR associations to individual alleles was difficult. V-gene and J-gene trimming of TCR beta chains was associated with a missense DCLRE1C variant in a later genetic analysis, and the association was replicated in an independent cohort. Because counts were too low, about 15 rarely observed V segments, including chromosome 9 orphons, were left out of the earlier analysis of several hundred of the donors.

This clone was counted a single time. No cognate antigen has been identified for it. Base qualities are missing; no much larger clone stands one base away. The cohort comprised fewer than 700 healthy bone marrow donors. At the time of sampling, all cohort members were nominally healthy, though unrecorded immune exposures were likely present. The donor tested CMV seronegative and was one of the 352 seronegative cohort members. A peripheral blood sample was provided by each donor, and peripheral blood mononuclear cells were used for TCR beta sequencing. The Qiagen DNeasy Blood Extraction Kit was used to extract genomic DNA from the blood cell samples. Receptor amplification or capture employed the immunoSEQ multiplex PCR assay. For the multiplex PCR, a mixture combining 60 forward primers for TCR Vbeta segments and 13 reverse primers for TCR Jbeta segments was used. Amplification of the CDR3 region of rearranged TCR beta genes was performed with a multiplex PCR assay on genomic DNA. On the Illumina HiSeq System, the amplified TCR beta libraries were sequenced as 87-base-pair reads. Regarding the original processing steps: A later analysis tallied about 77 million unique TCR beta chains across the 666 repertoires, and approximately 9.9 million of those chains were shared by two or more donors. Raw reads were error-corrected and collapsed into unique sequences by a nearest-neighbor algorithm in which closely related sequences were merged to remove PCR and sequencing errors. To assign V, D and J gene segments, CDR3 sequences were aligned to IMGT reference sequences. For a sequence to be retained, at least a six-nucleotide match to both a V gene segment and a J gene segment was required. Rearrangements were classified as productive when the CDR3 lacked stop codons and remained in frame with V and J, and all other rearrangements were classified as non-productive. Following IMGT convention, CDR3 was defined as the stretch from the second conserved V-encoded cysteine to the conserved J-encoded phenylalanine. The earlier analysis of 587 of the donors excluded sequences that lacked an unambiguous match to a single V gene segment. In an earlier analysis of several hundred of the donors, V segments were called functional above 56.7% productive rearrangements and were called segregating when the between-donor standard deviation exceeded 5%. To diagnose cytomegalovirus status from the catalog of TCR beta chain sequences, a statistical classification framework was built. V and J gene assignment, in a later analysis, came from comparing TCR nucleotide sequences with IMGT/GENE-DB human TR gene sequences. A later analysis assigned CDR3 sequences and most-parsimonious VDJ recombination scenarios with the TCRdist pipeline. In a later analysis, every TCR beta chain was defined by the combination of its CDR3 amino acid sequence and its V-gene family, and reads without a unique V-gene family were dropped. As a way to deal with suspected cross-contamination and a sequencing artifact, a later analysis dropped roughly 600 nucleotide sequences that were highly shared and had low generation probability. For each public chain, a later analysis derived a clonal expansion index from normalized ranks of inferred template counts within each repertoire. A later analysis computed generation probabilities with a VDJ recombination model fitted to out-of-frame rearrangements, and checked the results against IGoR. A later analysis scored TCR-TCR, TCR-HLA and TCR-CMV co-occurrence with hypergeometric tests, applying a repertoire-size bias correction to TCR pairs. False discovery rates were estimated in a later analysis by permuting HLA or CMV assignments 20 times. In a later analysis, co-occurring TCRs were grouped using DBSCAN, with TCRdist sequence similarity added in when clustering inside HLA-allele-positive subsets. Repertoires with fewer than 30,000 or more than 120,000 public chains, plus five repertoires with anomalous nucleotide sharing, were excluded from co-occurrence clustering. TCRdb holds this immuneACCESS table with in-frame rearrangements only. Some clones are missing; in checked studies, unresolved V genes explain under half, and the rest has no known cause. V, J and clone size are those of that table, while D and trimming were read from the DNA. The sample has some 220,000 clones on record, about 85% of them singletons. The ten largest clones add up to 0.2% to 0.25% of the sample.

Its CDR3 holds 15 amino acids, cysteine through phenylalanine. Here the CDR3 DNA is all that survives: 45 bases in frame from base 1. CDR1 and CDR2 are drawn from the germline V gene (reference sequence): LNHDA, SQIVND. Germline trimming amounts to 6 bases on V and 3 bases on J, with 6 as the count of junction bases outside the gene matches. What was sequenced was PBMCs. The chain is made from TRBV19 and TRBJ2-3; 10 bases in the junction line up with TRBD1. The origin of this receptor is a girl aged 2-15 years in good health and CMV-seronegative. In nucleotide form, the sequence is TGTGCCAGTAGAGACAGGGGGCTAGGAACAGATACGCAGTATTTT. Translated, it reads CASRDRGLGTDTQYF.